This T cell receptor beta chain was identified during a study of regulatory T cells in long-lasting Graves disease. This clonotype was counted many times. Sequencing libraries for TCR beta were prepared with iRepertoire HTBI primers and Arm-PCR of CDR3 regions. Each CDR3 protein gets one entry after TCRdb re-called the multiplex PCR reads with MiXCR. The sample lists around 480,000 distinct CDR3 sequences; 15% to 20% were seen once. The V gene lost 3 bases and the J gene lost 7 bases, with 9 bases spanning the gap. Germline V gene sequence: CDR1 MDHEN, CDR2 SYDVKM. The CDR3 is 12 residues long. Time point described: newly diagnosed GD, antithyroid drugs for less than 3 months. PBMCs were the source of the RNA used for TCR sequencing. The same data also contributed to another study, on T cells in Graves' hyperthyroidism and ophthalmopathy.

The sequences come from peripheral blood mononuclear cells (PBMCs), collected at new diagnosis, from a patient treated with antithyroid drugs. The chain employs TRBV28 and TRBJ1-2; D remains ambiguous. The sequence was collected from a middle-aged woman with Graves disease. DNA of the CDR3: TGTGCCAGCAGTTTGGTAGAGGCTGGCTACACCTTC. Its translation: CASSLVEAGYTF.